Listed below are T cell receptor beta chains from one sample, sequenced in a study of blood T cell repertoires in COVID-19. Generated by immunoSEQ multiplex PCR, the TCRdb table keeps only in-frame clones and is missing some. The sample has about 350,000 clones, approximately 84% seen once. The sequencing input was PBMCs or T cells enriched from blood (not recorded which). The origin of the receptors is a woman under 40 who had recovered from COVID-19. CDR3s include the opening cysteine and the closing phenylalanine or tryptophan. A D gene is named only where the DNA matches it firmly. The size of a clone is reported for some rows only, either as once, few or many, or as a class for expanded clones.

TRBD1 TRBJ1-2 - TRBV28 CAGGDSHDYGYTF TGTGCCGGCGGGGACAGTCACGACTATGGCTACACCTTC
- TRBJ2-7 - TRBV5-5 CASSLDRGEQYF TGTGCCAGCAGCTTGGACCGCGGGGAGCAGTACTTC
TRBD1 TRBJ2-2 few TRBV6-5 CASRDRVDTGELFF TGTGCCAGCAGGGACAGGGTAGATACCGGGGAGCTGTTTTTT
- TRBJ1-2 - TRBV28 CASSLRVNYGYTF TGTGCCAGCAGTTTGAGGGTTAACTATGGCTACACCTTC
- TRBJ1-5 once TRBV5-6 CASSRFVTSAGRNQPQHF TGTGCCAGCAGCCGATTCGTTACGAGTGCGGGCCGCAATCAGCCCCAGCATTTT
TRBD1 TRBJ2-2 once TRBV28 CASSQGVRLSRELFF TGTGCCAGCAGTCAGGGGGTTCGGTTAAGTAGGGAGCTGTTTTTT
TRBD1 TRBJ2-5 - TRBV2 CASRTGQGEETQYF TGTGCCAGCAGGACGGGACAGGGCGAAGAGACCCAGTACTTC
- TRBJ1-4 - TRBV28 CASSPTGRGEKLFF TGTGCCAGCAGCCCCACAGGGAGGGGTGAAAAACTGTTTTTT
- TRBJ2-5 - TRBV5-1 CASSLPSETQYF TGCGCCAGCAGCCTACCCTCGGAGACCCAGTACTTC
- TRBJ1-1 - TRBV6-5 CASSSLYGSNTEAFF TGTGCCAGCAGTTCCCTTTACGGGTCGAACACTGAAGCTTTCTTT
TRBD1 TRBJ1-1 - TRBV6-5 CASSYGTGRWTEAFF TGTGCCAGCAGTTACGGGACAGGGAGGTGGACTGAAGCTTTCTTT
- TRBJ1-5 few TRBV2 CASSEGGAEQPQHF TGTGCCAGCAGTGAAGGGGGCGCGGAACAGCCCCAGCATTTT
- TRBJ2-5 - TRBV5-1 CASSLTGRTETQYF TGCGCCAGCAGCTTAACTGGGCGCACGGAGACCCAGTACTTC
- TRBJ1-1 - TRBV5-8 CASRRVGRADTEAFF TGTGCCAGCAGACGAGTAGGGAGGGCGGACACTGAAGCTTTCTTT
- TRBJ2-1 - TRBV27 CASSTLSTGHYEQFF TGTGCCAGCAGTACCCTCTCCACGGGACACTATGAGCAGTTCTTC
- TRBJ1-4 - TRBV28 CASSLILSGGAEKLFF TGTGCCAGCAGTTTAATATTATCTGGGGGCGCTGAAAAACTGTTTTTT
TRBD2 TRBJ2-3 - TRBV27 CASSLSSGGYTDTQYF TGTGCCAGCAGTTTATCCAGCGGGGGGTACACAGATACGCAGTATTTT
- TRBJ2-5 - TRBV30 CAWSLLEGTQYF TGTGCCTGGAGTCTGCTGGAGGGGACCCAGTACTTC
- TRBJ1-5 once TRBV28 CASKRSNQPQHF TGTGCCAGCAAGCGCAGCAATCAGCCCCAGCATTTT
TRBD1 TRBJ1-5 - TRBV18 CASSPGTGNQPQHF TGTGCCAGCTCTCCAGGGACAGGGAATCAGCCCCAGCATTTT
- TRBJ2-5 - TRBV5-4 CASSPGGLGETQYF TGTGCCAGCAGCCCCGGGGGGCTAGGAGAGACCCAGTACTTC
- TRBJ1-5 - TRBV6-1 CASSESFFGDQPQHF TGTGCCAGCAGTGAATCCTTTTTTGGAGATCAGCCCCAGCATTTT
- TRBJ1-1 once TRBV7-2 CASSLPVTAEAFF TGTGCCAGCAGCTTACCCGTTACGGCTGAAGCTTTCTTT